This T cell receptor (beta chain) derives from a study of blood T cell repertoires in COVID-19. Study overall: Material from acute and convalescent COVID-19 was sourced from the United States, Italy and Spain. The cDNA or gDNA used as material had been derived from T cells, B-cell-depleted T cells, or PBMCs.

In the authors' workflow: Estimation of nucleated cell counts was performed using reference gene primer amplification. TCRdb keeps only in-frame clones here, not all; method: immunoSEQ multiplex PCR. The V and J calls and clone size are taken from that table; D and trimming were inferred from the DNA. The data contain approximately 350,000 clones, more than 70% of them singletons. Seattle's cohort entered during active infection and was followed longitudinally. Sample: peripheral blood. The source is a woman aged 70-85 years with COVID-19, enrolled during active disease.

The CDR3 region is CASSYRAGGNEKLFF. CDR3 DNA sequence: TGTGCCAGCAGTTACCGGGCAGGGGGGAATGAAAAACTGTTTTTT. This chain connects TRBV6-2 or TRBV6-3 to TRBJ1-4, with TRBD1 matching over 7 bases. This CDR3 has 15 amino acids. Germline assignment: CDR1 MNHEY and CDR2 SVGEGT. The V and J ends lost 2 bases and 5 bases, in that order; junction bases with no gene match: 5.